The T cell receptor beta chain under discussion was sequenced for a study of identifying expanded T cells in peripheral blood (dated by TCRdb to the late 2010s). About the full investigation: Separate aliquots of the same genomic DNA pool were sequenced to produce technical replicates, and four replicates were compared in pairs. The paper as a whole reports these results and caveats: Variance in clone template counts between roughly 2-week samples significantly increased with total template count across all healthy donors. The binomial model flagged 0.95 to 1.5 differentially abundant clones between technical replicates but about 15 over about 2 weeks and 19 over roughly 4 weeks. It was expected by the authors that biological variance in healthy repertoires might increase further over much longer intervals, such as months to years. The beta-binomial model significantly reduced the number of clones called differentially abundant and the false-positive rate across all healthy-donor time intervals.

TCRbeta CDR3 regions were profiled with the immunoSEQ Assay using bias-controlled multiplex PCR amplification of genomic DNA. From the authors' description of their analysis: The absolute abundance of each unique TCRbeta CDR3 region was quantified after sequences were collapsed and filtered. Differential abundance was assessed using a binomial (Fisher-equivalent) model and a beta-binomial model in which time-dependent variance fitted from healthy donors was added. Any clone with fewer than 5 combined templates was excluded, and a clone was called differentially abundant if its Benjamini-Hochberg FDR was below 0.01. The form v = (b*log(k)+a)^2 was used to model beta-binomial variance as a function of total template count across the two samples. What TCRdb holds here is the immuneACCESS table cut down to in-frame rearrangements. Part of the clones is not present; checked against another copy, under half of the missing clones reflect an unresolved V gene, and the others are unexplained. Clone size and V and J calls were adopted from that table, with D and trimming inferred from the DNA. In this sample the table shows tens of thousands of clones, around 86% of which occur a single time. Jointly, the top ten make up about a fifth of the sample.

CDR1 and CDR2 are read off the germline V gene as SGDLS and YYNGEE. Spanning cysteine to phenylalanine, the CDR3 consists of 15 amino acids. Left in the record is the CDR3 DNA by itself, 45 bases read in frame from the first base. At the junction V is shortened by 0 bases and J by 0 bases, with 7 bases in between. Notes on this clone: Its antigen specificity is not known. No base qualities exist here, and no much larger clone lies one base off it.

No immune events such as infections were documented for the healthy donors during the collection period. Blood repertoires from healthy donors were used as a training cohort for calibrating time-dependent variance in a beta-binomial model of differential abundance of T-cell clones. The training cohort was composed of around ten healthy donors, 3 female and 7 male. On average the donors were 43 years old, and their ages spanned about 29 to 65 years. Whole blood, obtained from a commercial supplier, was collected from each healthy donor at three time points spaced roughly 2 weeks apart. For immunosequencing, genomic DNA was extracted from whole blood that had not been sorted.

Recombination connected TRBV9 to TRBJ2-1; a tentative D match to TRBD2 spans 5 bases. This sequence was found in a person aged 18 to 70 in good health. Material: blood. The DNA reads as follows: TGTGCCAGCAGCGTAGGGAGCGGCTCCTACAATGAGCAGTTCTTC. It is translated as CASSVGSGSYNEQFF.